This paragraph covers one T cell receptor (beta chain) sequence. Its antigen is unknown. This CDR3 has 16 residues. PCR amplification relied on 60 Vbeta primers (plus 13 Jbeta primers). Sequenced by immunoSEQ multiplex PCR; TCRdb stores in-frame clones only, minus some. The sample shows fewer than 200,000 clones, roughly 78% of them seen only once. The data stem from a study of cytomegalovirus exposure and HLA in healthy donors. The overall study: Roughly 180 million T cells yielded more than 90 million unique TCR beta sequences, as an earlier analysis found. Study-wide results and limits: According to a later analysis, donors in an Asian-associated ancestry cluster reportedly had fewer N-insertions than the roughly 670-donor mean. Some public TCRs appeared in many individuals, while most sequences were rare.

The rearrangement links TRBV21-1 to TRBJ2-7; the listed D gene, TRBD2, was not tested against the DNA. TRBV21-1 has pseudogene status. The TCR was taken from a woman in her thirties or forties in good health and CMV-seronegative. The specimen was PBMCs. CDR3 in amino acids: CASSPNTDFRSYEQYF. CDR3 coding DNA: TGTGCCAGCAGCCCCAATACGGACTTTCGGTCCTACGAGCAGTACTTC.